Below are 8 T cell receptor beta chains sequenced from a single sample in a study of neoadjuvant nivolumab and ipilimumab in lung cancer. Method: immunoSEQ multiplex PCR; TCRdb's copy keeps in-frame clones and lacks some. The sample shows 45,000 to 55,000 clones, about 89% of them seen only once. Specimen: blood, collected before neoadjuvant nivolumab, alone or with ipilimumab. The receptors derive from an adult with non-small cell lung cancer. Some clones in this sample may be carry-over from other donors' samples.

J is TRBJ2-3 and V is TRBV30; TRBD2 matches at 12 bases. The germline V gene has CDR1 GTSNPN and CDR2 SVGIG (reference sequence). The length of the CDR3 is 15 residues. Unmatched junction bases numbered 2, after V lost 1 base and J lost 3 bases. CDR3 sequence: CAWSGTSGKTDTQYF. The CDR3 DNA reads TGTGCCTGGAGTGGGACTAGCGGGAAGACAGATACGCAGTATTTT.

The CDR3 nucleotides read TGTGCCAGCAGCCAATCCGGGGCGGCGATGAACACTGAAGCTTTCTTT. It yields the protein CASSQSGAAMNTEAFF. V usage is TRBV7-2 and J usage is TRBJ1-1; D is possibly TRBD1 (5 bases). The germline gives CDR1 SGHTA, CDR2 FQGNSA. The CDR3 contains 16 residues. V lost 5 bases, J lost 0 bases, and 16 bases lay in between.

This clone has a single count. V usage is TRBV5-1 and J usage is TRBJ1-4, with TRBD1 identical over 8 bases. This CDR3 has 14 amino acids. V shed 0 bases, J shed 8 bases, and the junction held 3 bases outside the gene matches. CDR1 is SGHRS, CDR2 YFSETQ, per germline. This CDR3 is CASSLGTGQEKLFF. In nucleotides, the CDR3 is TGCGCCAGCAGCTTGGGGACAGGGCAGGAAAAACTGTTTTTT.

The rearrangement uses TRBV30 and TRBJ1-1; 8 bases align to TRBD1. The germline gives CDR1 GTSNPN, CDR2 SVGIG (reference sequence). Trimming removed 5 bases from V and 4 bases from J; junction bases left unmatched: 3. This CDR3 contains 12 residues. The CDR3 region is CAWGQGGTEAFF. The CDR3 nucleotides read TGTGCCTGGGGACAGGGAGGCACTGAAGCTTTCTTT. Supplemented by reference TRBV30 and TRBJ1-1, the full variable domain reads SQTIHQWPATLVQPVGSPLSLECTVEGTSNPNLYWYRQAAGRGLQLLFYSVGIGQISSEVPQNLSASRPQDRQFILSSKKLLLSDSGFYLCAWGQGGTEAFFGQGTRLTVV.

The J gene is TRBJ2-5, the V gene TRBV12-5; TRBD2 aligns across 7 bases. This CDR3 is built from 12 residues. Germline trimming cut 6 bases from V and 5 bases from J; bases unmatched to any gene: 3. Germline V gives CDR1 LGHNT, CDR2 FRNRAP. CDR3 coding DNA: TGTGCTAGTGGAGGGGAGGGGGAGACCCAGTACTTC. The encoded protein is CASGGEGETQYF.

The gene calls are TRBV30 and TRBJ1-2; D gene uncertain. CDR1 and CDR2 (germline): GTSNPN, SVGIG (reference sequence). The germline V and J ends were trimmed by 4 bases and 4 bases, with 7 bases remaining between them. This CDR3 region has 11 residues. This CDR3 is CAWTNFYGYTF. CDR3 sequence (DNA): TGTGCCTGGACCAACTTCTATGGCTACACCTTC.

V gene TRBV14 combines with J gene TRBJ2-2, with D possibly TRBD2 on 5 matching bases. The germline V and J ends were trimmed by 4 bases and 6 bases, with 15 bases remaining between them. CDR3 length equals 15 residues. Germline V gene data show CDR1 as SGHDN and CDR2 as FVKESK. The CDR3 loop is CASSPGLPWAGELFF. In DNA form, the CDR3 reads TGTGCCAGCAGCCCCGGACTCCCGTGGGCCGGGGAGCTGTTTTTT. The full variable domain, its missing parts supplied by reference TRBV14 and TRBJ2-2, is EAGVTQFPSHSVIEKGQTVTLRCDPISGHDNLYWYRRVMGKEIKFLLHFVKESKQDESGMPNNRFLAERTGGTYSTLKVQPAELEDSGVYFCASSPGLPWAGELFFGEGSRLTVL.

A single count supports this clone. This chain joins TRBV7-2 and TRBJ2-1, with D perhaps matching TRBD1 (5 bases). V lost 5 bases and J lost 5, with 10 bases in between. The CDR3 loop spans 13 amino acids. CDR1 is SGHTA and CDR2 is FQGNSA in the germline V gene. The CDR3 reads CASSRGGNNEQFF. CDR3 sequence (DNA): TGTGCCAGCAGCAGGGGCGGAAACAATGAGCAGTTCTTC. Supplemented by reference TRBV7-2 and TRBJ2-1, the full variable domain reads GAGVSQSPSNKVTEKGKDVELRCDPISGHTALYWYRQSLGQGLEFLIYFQGNSAPDKSGLPSDRFSAERTGGSVSTLTIQRTQQEDSAVYLCASSRGGNNEQFFGPGTRLTVL.